This TCR beta chain was found in a study of tumor and adjacent non-tumor tissue in lung cancer. Across the study: Samples averaged about 4.17 million productive TCRbeta reads each. General study results and limits: Top 100 clones took a larger repertoire share in normal lung. Patients with more diverse tumor TCRs had worse survival. Significantly higher TCR diversity was found in tumor than normal lung.

In regard to this clonotype: Its antigen is still unknown.

TCRbeta libraries were built with three rounds of nested PCR, modified from ARM-PCR. TCRdb re-called the multiplex PCR reads through MiXCR, storing one row per CDR3 protein. The data hold over 35,000 distinct CDR3 sequences, with more than 50% observed a single time. No cell sorting was done before RNA was extracted from the tissue. The normal lung tissue was taken more than 3 cm from the tumor edge. The germline CDR1 and CDR2 sequences are WNHNN and SYGVQD (reference sequence). The CDR3 is 13 residues long. Sequencing was performed on distant non-tumor lung tissue. The receptor's source is a man aged 50-59 years with non-small cell lung cancer. This rearrangement joins TRBV10-1 to TRBJ2-1; D not certain. CDR3 amino acids: CVSSMDGYNEQFF. The CDR3 bases are TGCGTCAGTAGTATGGACGGGTACAATGAGCAGTTCTTC.